These 24 T cell receptor beta chains share one sample of origin, sequenced in a study of T-cell memory formation after mild COVID-19. TCRdb reprocessed the 5' RACE reads with MiXCR, giving one entry per CDR3 protein. Here the sample spans hundreds of thousands of distinct CDR3 sequences, about 16% being singletons. The sequenced sample was PBMCs or a T cell subset sorted from them (not recorded which). The receptors were sampled from a man between 18 and 35 years old who had mild COVID-19 (a few samples of this study predate the infection). Cell type and time point are not known.

There are a few counts of this clonotype. V usage is TRBV6-6 and J usage is TRBJ2-2, with TRBD2 identical over 7 bases. Germline values: CDR1 MNHNY, CDR2 SVGAGI (reference sequence). V shed 5 bases, J shed 15 bases, and the junction held 12 bases outside the gene matches. This CDR3 has 13 amino acids. This chain's CDR3 is CASSLPPKSGVFF. DNA of the CDR3: TGTGCCAGCAGTCTCCCACCCAAGAGCGGGGTGTTTTTT.

In this sample, this clonotype turned up a few times. The chain has TRBV20-1 and TRBJ2-2; possibly TRBD1 or TRBD2 for D (5 bases each). The V gene lost 0 bases and the J gene lost 8 bases, with 19 bases spanning the gap. The CDR3 runs 16 residues. Looked up from germline, CDR1 is DFQATT and CDR2 is SNEGSKA (reference sequence). In DNA, the CDR3 is TGCAGTGCTAGAGACGCTCGGGGCAGTTTTGTGGGGGAGCTGTTTTTT. It translates to CSARDARGSFVGELFF.

V usage is TRBV10-3 and J usage is TRBJ1-2; D unclear. Trimming removed 0 bases at V and 4 bases at J, with 6 bases between. The CDR3 is 13 residues long. Germline V lookup: CDR1 ENHRY, CDR2 SYGVKD. The DNA for the CDR3 is TGTGCCATCAGTGAGTCAGATGGCTATGGCTACACCTTC. This codes for CAISESDGYGYTF.

This clonotype was found a few times. The chain recombines TRBV20-1 with TRBJ2-7, with TRBD2 as a possible D gene (6 bases). The germline V and J ends were trimmed by 3 bases and 2 bases, with 14 bases remaining between them. The CDR3 sequence is 14 residues long. Germline V gene sequence: CDR1 DFQATT, CDR2 SNEGSKA (reference sequence). The CDR3 DNA follows: TGCAGTGCTAGGCGGGACTCTTCTACCTACGAGCAGTACTTC. This gives the protein CSARRDSSTYEQYF.

The chain has TRBV20-1 and TRBJ1-1; tentative D call: TRBD1 (5 bases). Germline V gene sequence: CDR1 DFQATT, CDR2 SNEGSKA (reference sequence). V lost 0 bases, J lost 4 bases, and 15 bases lay in between. The CDR3 totals 15 residues. The DNA for the CDR3 is TGCAGTGCTAGAGAGCCGGGACGTATTGTCACTGAAGCTTTCTTT. This sequence encodes CSAREPGRIVTEAFF.

Ten or more counts support this clonotype. This chain connects TRBV4-3 to TRBJ2-5; 7 bases fit TRBD2. The V and J ends lost 5 bases and 2 bases, in that order; junction bases with no gene match: 8. CDR3 length: 15 residues. Looked up from germline, CDR1 is LGHNA and CDR2 is YSLEER. The CDR3 bases are TGCGCCAGCAGCAGTCAACGCGGGGGTCAAGAGACCCAGTACTTC. It encodes CASSSQRGGQETQYF.

The chain recombines TRBV5-1 with TRBJ1-2, with D possibly being TRBD1 (5 bases). The CDR3 spans 13 residues. Looked up from germline, CDR1 is SGHRS and CDR2 is YFSETQ. V lost 2 bases and J lost 6, with 11 bases in between. The CDR3 region has the DNA TGCGCCAGCAGCTTCCAGGGCCTCGATGGCTACACCTTC. Translated, it gives CASSFQGLDGYTF.

This clonotype came up a few times. This chain joins TRBV6-5 and TRBJ2-7; 8 bases fit TRBD1. The length of the CDR3 is 14 residues. CDR1 is MNHEY, CDR2 SVGAGI, per germline. Germline trimming cut 5 bases from V and 6 bases from J; bases unmatched to any gene: 9. CDR3: CASSTGTGTTEQYV. The CDR3, as DNA: TGTGCCAGCAGTACCGGGACAGGCACTACCGAGCAGTACGTC.

The V call is TRBV20-1, the J call TRBJ2-7, with TRBD1 identical over 7 bases. Per germline, CDR1 DFQATT and CDR2 SNEGSKA (reference sequence). This CDR3 contains 14 residues. J was trimmed by 2 bases and V by 3 bases; bases with no gene match: 7. CDR3 sequence: CSARDGDSPYEQYV. The CDR3 DNA is TGCAGTGCTAGGGACGGGGACAGCCCCTACGAGCAGTACGTC.

This clonotype has just a few counts. This chain joins TRBV5-1 and TRBJ2-3; no definite D call. CDR3 length: 13 amino acids. V lost 2 bases and J lost 8, with 12 bases in between. Looked up from germline, CDR1 is SGHRS and CDR2 is YFSETQ. The CDR3 sequence is CASSFPAIGTQYF. The CDR3 coding sequence is TGCGCCAGCAGCTTCCCTGCTATCGGTACGCAGTATTTT.

V and J are TRBV20-1 and TRBJ2-7, with a weak D call TRBD2 (5 bases). Germline-derived CDR1 and CDR2 are DFQATT and SNEGSKA (reference sequence). Trimming removed 1 base from V and 1 base from J, with 8 bases in between. The CDR3 runs 13 residues. Here the CDR3 reads CSARGTASYEQYV. The CDR3, as DNA: TGCAGTGCTAGAGGGACTGCTTCCTACGAGCAGTACGTC.

This clonotype was recorded only once. This chain connects TRBV19 to TRBJ1-1; 9 nucleotides line up with TRBD1. Trimming at V came to 6 bases and at J to 5 bases, leaving 10 bases not matched to a gene. The CDR3 is 15 amino acids. The germline V gene encodes CDR1 LNHDA and CDR2 SQIVND (reference sequence). CDR3: CASRTGGGRGTEAFF. As DNA, the CDR3 is TGTGCCAGTAGAACAGGGGGCGGCAGAGGAACTGAAGCTTTCTTT.

The CDR3 DNA sequence: TGTGCCAGCAGCTTAGAATCAGGCACCTTCTACGAGCAGTACTTC. As protein: CASSLESGTFYEQYF. The V gene is TRBV11-2, the J gene TRBJ2-7, with no clear D. V dropped 0 bases and J dropped 3 bases, with 12 bases sitting between them. The CDR3 has 15 residues. CDR1 and CDR2 from the germline V gene are SGHAT and FQNNGV.

This clonotype was observed a few times. This may stem from a read error, because a much larger clone lies one nucleotide away. The chain is built from TRBV6-4 and TRBJ2-2; D may be TRBD2 (5 bases). CDR3 size: 13 residues. The germline CDR1 and CDR2 sequences are MRHNA and SNTAGT. CDR3 in DNA: TGTGCCAGCAGTGACTCTAGCACCGGGGAGCTGATTTTT. Its protein is CASSDSSTGELIF.

This clonotype was seen a handful of times. J is TRBJ2-6 and V is TRBV4-3; TRBD2 is a possible D gene (6 bases). Germline V gene sequence: CDR1 LGHNA, CDR2 YSLEER. Trimming left V 0 bases short and J 2 bases short, with 23 bases between. This CDR3 spans 21 amino acids. The CDR3 spells CASSQDQSLWGELTGANVLTF. In nucleotides, the CDR3 is TGCGCCAGCAGCCAAGATCAAAGTTTATGGGGGGAGTTGACTGGGGCCAACGTCCTGACTTTC.

This chain joins TRBV18 and TRBJ1-1; the D is unclear. Germline CDR1 is KGHSH and CDR2 is LQKENI. Trimming shortened V by 3 bases and J by 4 bases, and 12 bases separated the two germline ends. The CDR3 is 14 amino acids. The CDR3 DNA reads TGTGCCAGCTCACCCCGGACCTGGGGCACTGAAGCTTTCTTT. Amino acid sequence: CASSPRTWGTEAFF. The variable domain in full, with the rest retrieved from reference TRBV18 and TRBJ1-1, is NAGVMQNPRHLVRRRGQEARLRCSPMKGHSHVYWYRQLPEEGLKFMVYLQKENIIDESGMPKERFSAEFPKEGPSILRIQQVVRGDSAAYFCASSPRTWGTEAFFGQGTRLTVV.

This chain links TRBV20-1 with TRBJ2-5, with 11 bases that match TRBD2. This CDR3 spans 14 amino acids. The junction had 0 bases not matched to a gene; V was cut back by 1 base and J by 2 bases. Germline V CDR1 and CDR2: DFQATT, SNEGSKA (reference sequence). The CDR3 protein is CSARGTSGQETQYF. The CDR3, as DNA: TGCAGTGCTAGAGGGACTAGCGGGCAAGAGACCCAGTACTTC.

This clonotype was seen a handful of times. This chain uses TRBV4-3 with TRBJ2-3; D is unclear. The CDR3 totals 14 residues. CDR1 and CDR2 from the germline V gene are LGHNA and YSLEER. V was pared by 1 base and J by 3 bases, with 8 bases between. The CDR3 sequence is CASSQGLLTDTQYF. For the CDR3, the DNA is TGCGCCAGCAGCCAAGGGTTGCTTACAGATACGCAGTATTTT.

This clonotype was counted between two and nine times. The chain employs TRBV7-9 and TRBJ2-3; TRBD1 agrees at 7 bases. V shed 5 bases and J 2 bases; nucleotides not matched to a gene: 7. CDR1 is SEHNR, CDR2 FQNEAQ, per germline (reference sequence). The CDR3 is 15 residues long. The DNA for the CDR3 is TGTGCCAGCAGCAAGGGGGCGCGGGTCACAGATACGCAGTATTTT. This gives the protein CASSKGARVTDTQYF. Full variable domain (outside the CDR3, taken from reference TRBV7-9 and TRBJ2-3): DTGVSQNPRHKITKRGQNVTFRCDPISEHNRLYWYRQTLGQGPEFLTYFQNEAQLEKSRLLSDRFSAERPKGSFSTLEIQRTEQGDSAMYLCASSKGARVTDTQYFGPGTRLTVL.

CDR3 bases: TGTGCCAGCAGCTTGGGTGCGAACAATGAGCAGTTCTTC. Protein product: CASSLGANNEQFF. The chain recombines TRBV5-4 with TRBJ2-1; D is ambiguous. Trimming pared 0 bases from V and 5 bases from J, leaving 6 bases between. The length of the CDR3 is 13 residues. CDR1 and CDR2 from the germline V gene are SGHNT and YYREEE (reference sequence).

The chain employs TRBV20-1 and TRBJ2-3, with TRBD2 matching 8 bases. The length of the CDR3 is 15 residues. The ends lost 3 bases at V and 6 bases at J; junction bases unmatched: 11. The germline gives CDR1 DFQATT, CDR2 SNEGSKA (reference sequence). CDR3: CSASRRGAPRDTQYF. DNA of the CDR3: TGCAGTGCTAGTAGGCGGGGGGCCCCACGGGATACGCAGTATTTT.

Points on this clonotype: This could be a read error, since a much larger clone is one nucleotide away. The chain couples TRBV12-3 or TRBV12-4 to TRBJ1-2; 7 bases agree with TRBD1. There are 13 residues in the CDR3. V lost 6 bases, J lost 2 bases, and 3 bases stayed unmatched. The CDR3 region is CASSTDRNYGYTF. The CDR3 region has the DNA TGTGCCAGCAGCACGGACAGGAACTATGGCTACACCTTC.

This clonotype was counted ten times or more. This rearrangement joins TRBV4-3 to TRBJ1-1; D is perhaps TRBD1 (5 bases). Between the trimmed V and J ends, which lost 0 bases and 7 bases, there was a span of 12 bases. In germline, CDR1 is LGHNA, CDR2 YSLEER. This CDR3 is built from 14 residues. The CDR3 nucleotides read TGCGCCAGCAGCCAAGATCACCAGGGCGGTGAAGCTTTCTTT. Its protein is CASSQDHQGGEAFF.

The rearrangement joins TRBV12-3 or TRBV12-4 to TRBJ2-3, with D possibly TRBD1 on 6 matching bases. The ends were cut back, 6 bases at V and 1 base at J, with 14 bases in the middle. The CDR3 has 15 amino acids. CDR3 residues: CASSTPDRRTDTQYF. For the CDR3, the DNA is TGTGCCAGCAGCACCCCGGACAGACGCACAGATACGCAGTATTTT.